Each of the 30 T cell receptor beta chains below was sequenced from the same sample in a study of T-cell memory formation after mild COVID-19. TCRdb re-called the 5' RACE reads through MiXCR, storing one row per CDR3 protein. Of 450,000 or so distinct CDR3 sequences listed, around 25% are singletons. The sequenced sample was PBMCs or a T cell subset sorted from them (not recorded which). These receptors were collected from an adult woman who had mild COVID-19 (a few samples of this study predate the infection). Cell type and time point are not known.

In this sample, this clonotype turned up a few times. The chain links TRBV7-3 to TRBJ2-7; D is tentatively TRBD1 or TRBD2 (5 bases each). V was pared by 3 bases and J by 1 base, with 19 bases between. Germline V lookup: CDR1 SGHTA, CDR2 FQGTGA. The CDR3 sequence is 17 residues long. The CDR3, as DNA: TGTGCCAGCAGCTTTAAGGGACCCTATCATTGGTCCTACGAGCAGTACTTC. This codes for CASSFKGPYHWSYEQYF. The full variable domain, rest sourced from reference TRBV7-3 and TRBJ2-7, is GAGVSQTPSNKVTEKGKYVELRCDPISGHTALYWYRQSLGQGPEFLIYFQGTGAADDSGLPNDRFFAVRPEGSVSTLKIQRTERGDSAVYLCASSFKGPYHWSYEQYFGPGTRLTVT.

CDR3 protein: CSANPRQGPQFYEQYF. CDR3 bases: TGCAGTGCAAACCCGCGACAGGGACCCCAATTCTACGAGCAGTACTTC. The V call is TRBV20-1, the J call TRBJ2-7; 7 nucleotides align to TRBD1. Germline V gene sequence: CDR1 DFQATT, CDR2 SNEGSKA (reference sequence). J gave up 3 bases and V 6 bases, and 17 bases lay outside the gene matches. The CDR3 has 16 residues.

V usage is TRBV11-3 and J usage is TRBJ2-2; 8 nucleotides line up with TRBD1. The CDR3 totals 17 residues. V was clipped by 6 bases and J by 6 bases; unmatched bases: 15. CDR1 SGHNT and CDR2 YENEEA come from the germline V gene. CDR3 region: CASSRPGTGYDSGELFF. CDR3 DNA: TGTGCCAGCAGTCGACCAGGGACAGGTTATGACTCCGGGGAGCTGTTTTTT.

This clonotype has only a few counts. V is TRBV15 and J is TRBJ2-5, with D perhaps matching TRBD1 or TRBD2 (5 bases each). Germline assignment: CDR1 LNHNV and CDR2 YYDKDF (reference sequence). CDR3 length equals 15 residues. Trimming cost V 5 bases and J 5 bases, with 18 bases left between them. CDR3 loop: CATSGRGVGLETQYF. The CDR3 DNA is TGTGCCACCAGCGGTCGAGGGGTAGGCCTGGAGACCCAGTACTTC.

This clonotype has a handful of counts. The rearrangement joins TRBV15 to TRBJ2-3, with D perhaps matching TRBD2 (6 bases). The ends were cut back, 5 bases at V and 1 base at J, with 13 bases in the middle. The CDR3 has 15 amino acids. The germline CDR1 and CDR2 sequences are LNHNV and YYDKDF (reference sequence). CDR3 residues: CATSARAGGTDTQYF. CDR3 bases: TGTGCCACCAGCGCTCGAGCGGGTGGCACAGATACGCAGTATTTT.

The chain carries TRBV7-9 and TRBJ2-2; 8 nucleotides agree with TRBD2. Germline CDR1 reads SEHNR; CDR2 reads FQNEAQ (reference sequence). The V and J ends lost 7 bases and 4 bases, in that order; junction bases with no gene match: 5. CDR3 size: 14 residues. CDR3 sequence (DNA): TGTGCCAGCATCCCAGCGGGAGTCACCGGGGAGCTGTTTTTT. Its protein is CASIPAGVTGELFF.

This clonotype was recorded a few times. The chain joins TRBV18 to TRBJ2-6; D remains ambiguous. CDR1 is KGHSH and CDR2 is LQKENI in the germline V gene. Trimming took off 3 bases at V and 6 bases at J, with 24 bases between the two ends. This CDR3 comprises 19 residues. CDR3: CASSPPLYRMNWEANVLTF. The CDR3 DNA follows: TGTGCCAGCTCACCTCCTCTCTATCGGATGAACTGGGAGGCCAACGTCCTGACTTTC.

The V and J genes are TRBV6-5 and TRBJ2-3; TRBD2 matches at 8 bases. Germline V gene sequence: CDR1 MNHEY, CDR2 SVGAGI. The trim removed 5 bases at V and 2 bases at J, leaving 6 bases unmatched. This CDR3 has 15 residues. CDR3 coding DNA: TGTGCCAGCAGTGCCTTAGCGGGGCTCACAGATACGCAGTATTTT. It codes for CASSALAGLTDTQYF.

The CDR3 loop reads CASSLVPSDNTGELFF. CDR3 nucleotide sequence: TGCGCCAGCAGCTTGGTTCCGTCAGACAACACCGGGGAGCTGTTTTTT. This chain links TRBV5-1 with TRBJ2-2; no definite D call. Germline values: CDR1 SGHRS, CDR2 YFSETQ. Trimming took off 0 bases at V and 2 bases at J, with 11 bases between the two ends. This CDR3 comprises 16 residues. Looking up the rest from reference TRBV5-1 and TRBJ2-2 gives the full variable domain: KAGVTQTPRYLIKTRGQQVTLSCSPISGHRSVSWYQQTPGQGLQFLFEYFSETQRNKGNFPGRFSGRQFSNSRSEMNVSTLELGDSALYLCASSLVPSDNTGELFFGEGSRLTVL.

This clonotype occurred a few times. J is TRBJ2-6 and V is TRBV5-1; perhaps TRBD1 as D (6 bases). Germline loops: CDR1 SGHRS, CDR2 YFSETQ. The CDR3 runs to 15 residues. Trimming shortened V by 2 bases and J by 4 bases, and 10 bases separated the two germline ends. The CDR3 bases are TGCGCCAGCAGCTTAACAGGGCCCGGGGCCAACGTCCTGACTTTC. This translates into CASSLTGPGANVLTF.

This clonotype showed up just a few times. This rearrangement joins TRBV11-3 to TRBJ2-5, with D possibly matching TRBD1 (6 bases). Per the germline V gene, CDR1 is SGHNT and CDR2 is YENEEA. The CDR3 is 17 residues long. Trimming stripped 3 bases from V and 0 bases from J, with 17 bases between. CDR3 bases: TGTGCCAGCAGCTTTAGTCAGGGGACGGGCAACCAAGAGACCCAGTACTTC. Its translation is CASSFSQGTGNQETQYF. The full variable domain, rest sourced from reference TRBV11-3 and TRBJ2-5, is EAGVVQSPRYKIIEKKQPVAFWCNPISGHNTLYWYLQNLGQGPELLIRYENEEAVDDSQLPKDRFSAERLKGVDSTLKIQPAELGDSAVYLCASSFSQGTGNQETQYFGPGTRLLVL.

This clonotype has ten or more counts. The chain employs TRBV9 and TRBJ2-2, with D hard to call. This CDR3 has 14 residues. Deletions cut 4 bases from V and 0 bases from J, with 7 bases between. The germline V gene has CDR1 SGDLS and CDR2 YYNGEE. CDR3 sequence reads: CASSRAPNTGELFF. Written as DNA, the CDR3 is TGTGCCAGCAGCCGCGCGCCGAACACCGGGGAGCTGTTTTTT. The full variable domain, its missing parts supplied by reference TRBV9 and TRBJ2-2, is DSGVTQTPKHLITATGQRVTLRCSPRSGDLSVYWYQQSLDQGLQFLIQYYNGEERAKGNILERFSAQQFPDLHSELNLSSLELGDSALYFCASSRAPNTGELFFGEGSRLTVL.

The J gene is TRBJ1-2, the V gene TRBV11-2, with 10 bases lining up with TRBD1. The CDR3 totals 14 residues. CDR1 SGHAT and CDR2 FQNNGV come from the germline V gene. V shed 5 bases, J shed 2 bases, and the junction held 2 bases outside the gene matches. The CDR3 nucleotides read TGTGCCAGCAGCGCGGGACAGGGGAACTATGGCTACACCTTC. Its protein is CASSAGQGNYGYTF. The whole variable domain, remainder taken from reference TRBV11-2 and TRBJ1-2, is EAGVAQSPRYKIIEKRQSVAFWCNPISGHATLYWYQQILGQGPKLLIQFQNNGVVDDSQLPKDRFSAERLKGVDSTLKIQPAKLEDSAVYLCASSAGQGNYGYTFGSGTRLTVV.

A few counts support this clonotype. The chain links TRBV6-6 to TRBJ1-5; D remains unclear. The germline gives CDR1 MNHNY, CDR2 SVGAGI (reference sequence). This CDR3 contains 16 residues. Trimming removed 3 bases from V and 3 bases from J, with 15 bases in between. The CDR3 spells CASSYSPGRANQPQHF. Here the CDR3 DNA reads TGTGCCAGCAGTTATTCCCCGGGTAGGGCCAATCAGCCCCAGCATTTT.

The CDR3 region is CASTKGYAARSVETQYF. The CDR3 coding sequence is TGTGCCAGCACCAAGGGGTACGCGGCTAGATCAGTGGAGACCCAGTACTTC. The genes are TRBV6-2 or TRBV6-3 and TRBJ2-5; TRBD1 might be the D (5 bases). CDR1 and CDR2 from the germline V gene are MNHEY and SVGEGT. This CDR3 region has 17 residues. With 7 bases removed from V and 5 bases from J, the gap between germline ends came to 26 bases.

This clonotype was picked up a small number of times. The chain is built from TRBV7-3 and TRBJ2-1; D possibly matches TRBD1 or TRBD2 (6 bases each). The CDR3 is 16 amino acids. CDR1 SGHTA and CDR2 FQGTGA come from the germline V gene. The V end was cut by 0 bases, the J end by 4 bases, with 13 bases between. Here the CDR3 reads CASSLTGGGVYNEQFF. The DNA of the CDR3 is TGTGCCAGCAGCTTAACTGGGGGCGGGGTTTACAATGAGCAGTTCTTC.

The V call is TRBV7-8, the J call TRBJ2-5, with unresolved D. The germline V and J ends were trimmed by 6 bases and 9 bases, with 11 bases remaining between them. Germline V gives CDR1 SGHVS, CDR2 FQNEAQ. CDR3 length: 11 residues. CDR3 sequence reads: CASSQVGSQYF. For the CDR3, the DNA is TGTGCCAGCAGTCAGGTCGGGTCCCAGTACTTC.

This clonotype was counted a few times. The chain recombines TRBV7-3 with TRBJ2-3; TRBD2 aligns across 16 bases. The V and J ends lost 4 bases and 6 bases, in that order; junction bases with no gene match: 7. Germline V gene lookup returns CDR1 SGHTA and CDR2 FQGTGA. The CDR3 is 17 amino acids. CDR3 loop: CASSSGTSGRARDTQYF. CDR3 in DNA: TGTGCCAGCAGCTCCGGGACTAGCGGGAGGGCCCGCGATACGCAGTATTTT. Full variable domain (remainder filled in from reference TRBV7-3 and TRBJ2-3): GAGVSQTPSNKVTEKGKYVELRCDPISGHTALYWYRQSLGQGPEFLIYFQGTGAADDSGLPNDRFFAVRPEGSVSTLKIQRTERGDSAVYLCASSSGTSGRARDTQYFGPGTRLTVL.

The V call is TRBV20-1, the J call TRBJ2-7; 9 bases map to TRBD2. V shed 1 base, J shed 5 bases, and the junction held 9 bases outside the gene matches. Germline CDR1 and CDR2: DFQATT and SNEGSKA (reference sequence). The CDR3 covers 15 residues. CDR3 loop: CSARGGEREADEQYF. For the CDR3, the DNA is TGCAGTGCTAGAGGAGGTGAGCGGGAGGCCGACGAGCAGTACTTC.

The chain is built from TRBV20-1 and TRBJ1-2, with D possibly being TRBD1 (6 bases). Germline CDR1 reads DFQATT; CDR2 reads SNEGSKA (reference sequence). This CDR3 has 17 amino acids. Trimming removed 7 bases from V and 2 bases from J, with 26 bases in between. The CDR3 is CSVSPLFGQGPNYGYTF. The CDR3 coding sequence is TGCAGTGTTTCGCCACTTTTCGGGCAGGGGCCAAACTATGGCTACACCTTC.

This clonotype was seen ten or more times. The chain joins TRBV20-1 to TRBJ2-2; 8 bases line up with TRBD2. Germline CDR1 is DFQATT and CDR2 is SNEGSKA (reference sequence). CDR3 length: 16 amino acids. V lost 6 bases and J lost 8; bases outside the gene matches: 17. The chain's CDR3 is CSASPAGARGVGELFF. CDR3 in DNA: TGCAGTGCCTCCCCGGCGGGTGCGCGGGGGGTTGGGGAGCTGTTTTTT.

The chain is built from TRBV5-1 and TRBJ2-3; TRBD2 matches at 7 bases. The CDR3 has 18 amino acids. CDR1 and CDR2 (germline): SGHRS, YFSETQ. V gave up 0 bases and J gave up 2 bases; unmatched junction bases: 12. CDR3 DNA: TGCGCCAGCAGCTTGGGCGCTTCCCTAGCGGACTACACAGATACGCAGTATTTT. Translated: CASSLGASLADYTDTQYF. Supplemented by reference TRBV5-1 and TRBJ2-3, the full variable domain reads KAGVTQTPRYLIKTRGQQVTLSCSPISGHRSVSWYQQTPGQGLQFLFEYFSETQRNKGNFPGRFSGRQFSNSRSEMNVSTLELGDSALYLCASSLGASLADYTDTQYFGPGTRLTVL.

In this sample, this clonotype turned up a few times. The chain couples TRBV6-2 or TRBV6-3 to TRBJ2-7; the D is unclear. The V end was cut by 8 bases, the J end by 6 bases, with 11 bases between. Germline V gene data show CDR1 as MNHEY and CDR2 as SVGEGT. The CDR3 sequence is 11 residues long. Here the CDR3 reads CASGRDLEQYF. The CDR3 DNA reads TGTGCCAGCGGGCGAGATCTCGAGCAGTACTTC.

There are a few counts of this clonotype. The rearrangement uses TRBV7-9 and TRBJ2-2; 8 bases are a match to TRBD1. Germline V CDR1 and CDR2: SEHNR, FQNEAQ (reference sequence). The CDR3 is 17 residues long. V trimming: 5 bases; J trimming: 6 bases; junction bases outside the gene matches: 14. In DNA, the CDR3 is TGTGCCAGCAGCCTCCTCCCGGGACAGGAGGATTCCGGGGAGCTGTTTTTT. It specifies CASSLLPGQEDSGELFF.

This clonotype was counted a few times. This chain connects TRBV7-3 to TRBJ2-3, with a tentative D call TRBD1 (5 bases). Germline CDR1 and CDR2: SGHTA and FQGTGA. V was cut by 3 bases and J by 6 bases, with 10 bases left in between. The CDR3 extends over 13 amino acids. As DNA, the CDR3 is TGTGCCAGCAGCTTCACCAGGGTGGATACGCAGTATTTT. Encoded protein: CASSFTRVDTQYF.

The chain links TRBV11-3 to TRBJ2-7; D assignment may be TRBD1 or TRBD2 (6 bases each). V gave up 2 bases and J gave up 7 bases, with 24 bases separating them. The CDR3 has 17 residues. Per germline, CDR1 SGHNT and CDR2 YENEEA. The CDR3 nucleotides are TGTGCCAGCAGCTTATCCTTGAGCCGACTAGGGGGTTTGGAGCAGTACTTC. It specifies CASSLSLSRLGGLEQYF.

The V gene is TRBV9, the J gene TRBJ2-2; possibly TRBD2 for D (7 bases). Germline assignment: CDR1 SGDLS and CDR2 YYNGEE. V was shortened by 4 bases and J by 0 bases, with 13 bases between the two germline ends. The CDR3 totals 16 residues. This CDR3 is CASSPGGHTNTGELFF. The CDR3, as DNA: TGTGCCAGCAGCCCCGGGGGGCATACGAACACCGGGGAGCTGTTTTTT. Filled out from reference TRBV9 and TRBJ2-2, the complete variable domain reads DSGVTQTPKHLITATGQRVTLRCSPRSGDLSVYWYQQSLDQGLQFLIQYYNGEERAKGNILERFSAQQFPDLHSELNLSSLELGDSALYFCASSPGGHTNTGELFFGEGSRLTVL.

This clonotype was found a few times. The V and J genes are TRBV12-3 or TRBV12-4 and TRBJ1-6, with 7 nucleotides matching TRBD1. The CDR3 totals 15 residues. V gave up 8 bases and J gave up 7 bases; unmatched junction bases: 11. CDR3 sequence: CASRGGDRRNSPLHF. CDR3 DNA sequence: TGTGCCAGCCGCGGGGGGGACAGACGGAATTCACCCCTCCACTTT.

This chain joins TRBV29-1 and TRBJ2-2; 10 bases align to TRBD1. Trimming at V came to 5 bases and at J to 1 base, leaving 7 bases not matched to a gene. The germline CDR1 and CDR2 sequences are SQVTM and ANQGSEA. The length of the CDR3 is 16 residues. The CDR3 nucleotides read TGCAGCGTTTGGGACAGGGGTACGAAGAACACCGGGGAGCTGTTTTTT. It encodes CSVWDRGTKNTGELFF.

There are a few counts of this clonotype. CDR3 loop: CASSLEGEHYVHEQYF. In DNA form, the CDR3 reads TGTGCCAGCAGCTTAGAAGGGGAGCACTACGTCCACGAGCAGTACTTC. This sequence joins TRBV7-8 and TRBJ2-7; perhaps D is TRBD1 or TRBD2 (5 bases each). The V and J ends lost 1 base and 5 bases respectively, with 18 bases between them. This CDR3 contains 16 residues. The germline V gene encodes CDR1 SGHVS and CDR2 FQNEAQ.